The 11 T cell receptor beta chains in this list originate from one sample, sequenced in a study of cytomegalovirus exposure and HLA in healthy donors (TCRdb year 2017). The library was built by means of the immunoSEQ multiplex PCR assay. For the multiplex PCR, a mixture combining 60 forward primers for TCR Vbeta segments and 13 reverse primers for TCR Jbeta segments was used. The table comes from immuneACCESS by way of TCRdb, which keeps in-frame sequences with V and J called. Part of the clones is missing from these tables; in studies checked, under half for an unresolved V gene and the rest for unknown reasons. The sample table records about 170,000 clones; 85% of these occur just once. In total, the top ten clones hold 1% of the sample. Sequencing was performed on PBMCs. The receptors shown here come from a boy between 2 and 15 years old in good health and CMV-seronegative.

V usage is TRBV5-1 and J usage is TRBJ1-2; a possible D gene is TRBD1 (6 bases). Between the trimmed V and J ends, which lost 3 bases and 0 bases, there was a span of 15 bases. The CDR3 spans 16 residues. From germline, CDR1 is SGHRS and CDR2 YFSETQ. The CDR3 is CASSYTGQPANYGYTF. The CDR3 DNA is TGCGCCAGCAGCTACACCGGACAGCCGGCTAACTATGGCTACACCTTC.

The J gene is TRBJ2-7, the V gene TRBV29-1; the D gene is possibly TRBD2 (7 bases). The germline V gene has CDR1 SQVTM and CDR2 ANQGSEA. The V end lost 0 bases, the J end lost 3 bases, and 15 bases lay between the germline ends. The length of the CDR3 is 15 residues. CDR3 bases: TGCAGCGTTGAAGATCTCCGGGGGGCGAACTACGAGCAGTACTTC. It specifies CSVEDLRGANYEQYF.

The CDR3 DNA reads TGTGCCAGCAGTTCCTGGCAGGGGGGTGGCAATCAGCCCCAGCATTTT. Amino acids: CASSSWQGGGNQPQHF. The genes are TRBV28 and TRBJ1-5; 7 bases are shared with TRBD1. The CDR3 covers 16 residues. V trimming: 4 bases; J trimming: 2 bases; junction bases outside the gene matches: 8. Per the germline V gene, CDR1 is MDHEN and CDR2 is SYDVKM. Looking up the rest from reference TRBV28 and TRBJ1-5 gives the full variable domain: DVKVTQSSRYLVKRTGEKVFLECVQDMDHENMFWYRQDPGLGLRLIYFSYDVKMKEKGDIPEGYSVSREKKERFSLILESASTNQTSMYLCASSSWQGGGNQPQHFGDGTRLSIL.

The chain employs TRBV7-2 and TRBJ2-1; TRBD2 matches at 10 bases. This CDR3 comprises 18 residues. V was clipped by 1 base and J by 2 bases; unmatched bases: 8. Germline values: CDR1 SGHTA, CDR2 FQGNSA. The CDR3 here is CASSLGPSGSPAYNEQFF. DNA for the CDR3: TGTGCCAGCAGCTTAGGTCCTAGCGGGAGCCCCGCCTACAATGAGCAGTTCTTC. Variable domain in full (rest from reference TRBV7-2 and TRBJ2-1): GAGVSQSPSNKVTEKGKDVELRCDPISGHTALYWYRQSLGQGLEFLIYFQGNSAPDKSGLPSDRFSAERTGGSVSTLTIQRTQQEDSAVYLCASSLGPSGSPAYNEQFFGPGTRLTVL.

The chain links TRBV6-5 to TRBJ2-7, with D hard to call. This CDR3 contains 13 residues. V gave up 2 bases and J gave up 5 bases, with 10 bases separating them. In germline, CDR1 is MNHEY, CDR2 SVGAGI. CDR3 coding DNA: TGTGCCAGCAGTTACAGGCGGCACCACGAGCAGTACTTC. Translating it yields CASSYRRHHEQYF.

There are a few counts of this clone. CDR3: CASSSAERGEQETQYF. The CDR3 DNA follows: TGTGCCAGCAGCTCAGCAGAGCGGGGGGAACAAGAGACCCAGTACTTC. The V call is TRBV13, the J call TRBJ2-5; 9 bases agree with TRBD2. V dropped 4 bases and J dropped 2; count of bases not matched to a gene: 8. This CDR3 spans 16 amino acids. Germline CDR1 reads PRHDT; CDR2 reads FYEKMQ (reference sequence).

This clone was counted only a few times. The chain recombines TRBV7-2 with TRBJ1-6; 7 nucleotides align to TRBD1. The CDR3 is made up of 14 amino acids. J was trimmed by 9 bases and V by 5 bases; bases with no gene match: 7. Germline lookup yields CDR1 SGHTA and CDR2 FQGNSA. The CDR3 sequence is CASSRQGLGSPLHF. For the CDR3, the DNA is TGTGCCAGCAGCCGACAGGGATTAGGTTCACCCCTCCACTTT. Looking up the rest from reference TRBV7-2 and TRBJ1-6 gives the full variable domain: GAGVSQSPSNKVTEKGKDVELRCDPISGHTALYWYRQSLGQGLEFLIYFQGNSAPDKSGLPSDRFSAERTGGSVSTLTIQRTQQEDSAVYLCASSRQGLGSPLHFGNGTRLTVT.

V gene TRBV6-6 combines with J gene TRBJ2-2; 9 bases align to TRBD2. The germline V gene has CDR1 MNHNY and CDR2 SVGAGI (reference sequence). Trimming removed 5 bases from V and 7 bases from J; junction bases left unmatched: 8. The CDR3 contains 15 residues. Written as DNA, the CDR3 is TGTGCCAGCAGTCGAATAGCGGGAGTGAGCGGGGAGCTGTTTTTT. This gives the protein CASSRIAGVSGELFF.

This clone was seen just once. This sequence joins TRBV18 and TRBJ2-3, with TRBD2 matching 8 bases. CDR3 length: 13 amino acids. The J segment lost 6 bases and the V segment lost 5 bases, leaving 4 bases of the junction unmatched. Per the germline V gene, CDR1 is KGHSH and CDR2 is LQKENI. In DNA form, the CDR3 reads TGTGCCAGCTCAGAAGCGGGGGTGGATACGCAGTATTTT. Translating gives CASSEAGVDTQYF.

This chain links TRBV19 with TRBJ1-2; D might be TRBD1 (6 bases). The CDR3 has 14 amino acids. Trimming took 10 bases from V and 3 from J, leaving 18 bases between them. Germline values: CDR1 LNHDA, CDR2 SQIVND (reference sequence). The DNA of the CDR3 is TGTGCCAACTCGAAAGGGGGAGAAGACTATGGCTACACCTTC. Its translation: CANSKGGEDYGYTF.

J is TRBJ2-7 and V is TRBV19; no clear D. CDR1 is LNHDA and CDR2 is SQIVND in the germline V gene (reference sequence). Trimming shortened V by 4 bases and J by 7 bases, and 11 bases separated the two germline ends. The CDR3 is 12 residues long. The CDR3 spells CASSSGTREQYF. CDR3 in DNA: TGTGCCAGTAGTAGCGGTACAAGGGAGCAGTACTTC.